This T cell receptor (beta chain) stems from a study of blood T cell repertoires in COVID-19. Assay: immunoSEQ multiplex PCR; the TCRdb copy retains only in-frame clones and omits some. The sample comprises under 150,000 clones, 65% to 85% of which are singletons, and roughly 5.3% rests with the top ten. Germline V gene data show CDR1 as SGHNT and CDR2 as YYREEE (reference sequence). The V gene end was trimmed by 4 bases and the J gene end by 7 bases; junction bases not matched to a gene: 15. The CDR3 extends over 17 amino acids. The V gene is TRBV5-4, the J gene TRBJ2-2; 8 positions match TRBD1. Sequencing input: peripheral blood. The sequence derives from a woman aged 45-60 years with acute or convalescent COVID-19. The CDR3 reads CASSPLGQGARGGELFF. CDR3 bases: TGTGCCAGCAGCCCGCTCGGGCAGGGGGCGCGGGGCGGGGAGCTGTTTTTT.